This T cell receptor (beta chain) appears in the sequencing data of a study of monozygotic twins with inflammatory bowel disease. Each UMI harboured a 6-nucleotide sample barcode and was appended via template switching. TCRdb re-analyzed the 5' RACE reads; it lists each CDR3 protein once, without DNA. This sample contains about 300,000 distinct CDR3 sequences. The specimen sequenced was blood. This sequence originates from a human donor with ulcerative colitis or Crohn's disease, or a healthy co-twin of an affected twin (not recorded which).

The CDR3 loop reads CATSDLNRGFPQYF. The chain joins TRBV24-1 to TRBJ2-5; TCRdb calls TRBD1, which cannot be checked without DNA. Germline CDR1 and CDR2: KGHDR and SFDVKD. This CDR3 has 14 amino acids.